The clone carrying this T cell receptor beta chain has at least ten counts. The sample is drawn from a study of T cell changes during pregnancy in multiple sclerosis. Generated by immunoSEQ multiplex PCR, the TCRdb table keeps only in-frame clones and is missing some. The sample holds tens of thousands of clones, approximately 90% seen once. The clonotype was recovered from a female donor with multiple sclerosis, enrolled in a pregnancy study. The starting material was CD8+ T cells from peripheral blood mononuclear cells, obtained in the second trimester of pregnancy.

The CDR3: CASKEPGQESSPLHF. The CDR3 DNA is TGTGCCAGTAAAGAGCCGGGACAGGAGTCATCACCCCTCCACTTT. V is TRBV19 and J is TRBJ1-6; TRBD1 aligns across 8 bases. This CDR3 has 15 residues. CDR1 LNHDA and CDR2 SQIVND come from the germline V gene (reference sequence). V gave up 7 bases and J gave up 10 bases; unmatched junction bases: 12.